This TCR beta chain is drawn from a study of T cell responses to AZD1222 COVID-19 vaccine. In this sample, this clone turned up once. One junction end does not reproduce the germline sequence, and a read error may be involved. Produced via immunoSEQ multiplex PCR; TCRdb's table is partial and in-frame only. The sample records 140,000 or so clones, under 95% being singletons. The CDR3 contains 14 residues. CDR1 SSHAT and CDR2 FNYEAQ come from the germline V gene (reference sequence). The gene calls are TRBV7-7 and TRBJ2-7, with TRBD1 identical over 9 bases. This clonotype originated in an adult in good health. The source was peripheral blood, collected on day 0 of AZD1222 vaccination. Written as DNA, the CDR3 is TGTGCTAGCAGCTCTGGGACAGGGACCCACGAGCAGTACTTC. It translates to CASSSGTGTHEQYF.